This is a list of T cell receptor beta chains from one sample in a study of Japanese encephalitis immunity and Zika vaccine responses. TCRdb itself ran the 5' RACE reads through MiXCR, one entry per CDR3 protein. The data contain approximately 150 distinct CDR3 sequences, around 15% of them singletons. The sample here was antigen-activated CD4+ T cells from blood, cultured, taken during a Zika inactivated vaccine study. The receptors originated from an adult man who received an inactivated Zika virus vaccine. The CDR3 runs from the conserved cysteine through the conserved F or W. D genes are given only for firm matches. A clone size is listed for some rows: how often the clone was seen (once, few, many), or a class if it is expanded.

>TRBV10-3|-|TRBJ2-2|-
TGTGCCATCAGTGAGTCCTCCCCAGCAGCGAACACCGGGGAGCTGTTTTTT
CAISESSPAANTGELFF
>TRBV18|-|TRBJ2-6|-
TGTGCCAGCTCACCACCCTCCAGTTCCCACTCTGGGGCCAACGTCCTGACTTTC
CASSPPSSSHSGANVLTF
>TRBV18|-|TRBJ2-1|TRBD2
TGTACCAGCTCACCATTCTCTAGCGGGGGGGCTTTGAATGAGCAGTTCTTC
CTSSPFSSGGALNEQFF
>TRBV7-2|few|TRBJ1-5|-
TGTGCCAGCAGCGTTGCAGGGGCTGATCAGCCCCAGCATTTT
CASSVAGADQPQHF
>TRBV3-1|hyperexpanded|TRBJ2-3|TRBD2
TGTGCCAGCACCGACTTAGCGGGGGGGCGAGCAGATACGCAGTATTTT
CASTDLAGGRADTQYF
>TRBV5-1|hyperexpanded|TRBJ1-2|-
TGCGCCAGCGGCCAAGTGGGACGTCCTGGCTACACCTTC
CASGQVGRPGYTF
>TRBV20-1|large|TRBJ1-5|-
TGCAGTGCAAACAGGGCTCCCGGTAATCAGCCCCAGCATTTT
CSANRAPGNQPQHF
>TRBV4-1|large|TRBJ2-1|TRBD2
TGCGCCAGCAGCCAAGAGAAGCGGGGGCGGTCCTACAATGAGCAGTTCTTC
CASSQEKRGRSYNEQFF
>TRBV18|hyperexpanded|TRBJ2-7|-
TGTGCCAGCTCATTCGGACGGGGCTACGAGCAGTACTTC
CASSFGRGYEQYF
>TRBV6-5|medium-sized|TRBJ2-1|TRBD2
TGTGCCAGCAGTTACTCGTTAATAGCGGGGGGCAATGAGCAGTTCTTC
CASSYSLIAGGNEQFF
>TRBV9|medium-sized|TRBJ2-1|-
TGTGCCAGCAGCGTCGGGGACAAGACCTACAATGAGCAGTTCTTC
CASSVGDKTYNEQFF
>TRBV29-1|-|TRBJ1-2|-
TGCAGCGTTGAAGATGAGGGCCACAGGGCGGGGGGCTACACCTTC
CSVEDEGHRAGGYTF
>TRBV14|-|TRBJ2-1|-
TGTGCCAGCAGCTCACTCCGGGACCCAAAGAATTACAATGAGCAGTTCTTC
CASSSLRDPKNYNEQFF
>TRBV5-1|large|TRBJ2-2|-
TGCGCCAGCAGCTTGGTAGGGGGACGGAACACCGGGGAGCTGTTTTTT
CASSLVGGRNTGELFF
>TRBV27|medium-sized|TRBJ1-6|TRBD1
TGTGCCAGCAGACAGGGGTCGGGTTATAATTCACCCCTCCACTTT
CASRQGSGYNSPLHF
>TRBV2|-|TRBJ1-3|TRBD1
TGTGCCAGCATCTGGGACAGGGCTGGAAACACCATATATTTT
CASIWDRAGNTIYF
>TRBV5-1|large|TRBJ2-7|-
TGCGCCAGCAAGGAGTCCTACGAGCAGTACTTC
CASKESYEQYF
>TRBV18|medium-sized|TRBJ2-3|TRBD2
TGTGCCAGCTCACCCACTAGCGGGGGGACCACAGATACGCAGTATTTT
CASSPTSGGTTDTQYF
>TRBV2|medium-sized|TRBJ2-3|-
TGTGCCAGCAGTTTACCGGGGGTAGGTCCCACAGATACGCAGTATTTT
CASSLPGVGPTDTQYF
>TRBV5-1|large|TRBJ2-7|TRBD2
TGCGCCAGCAGCTTGTATCTCCTAGCGGGGCCCCGGTACTTC
CASSLYLLAGPRYF
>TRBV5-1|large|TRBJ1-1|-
TGCGCCAGCAGCTCGGGACATACCTTAGCTGAAGCTTTCTTT
CASSSGHTLAEAFF
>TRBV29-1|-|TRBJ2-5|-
TGCAGCGTTAGACGGGATCAAGAGACCCAGTACTTC
CSVRRDQETQYF
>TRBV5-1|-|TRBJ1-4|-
TGCGCCAGCAGCTTGGGACATCGTCAGAGTAATGAAAAACTGTTTTTT
CASSLGHRQSNEKLFF
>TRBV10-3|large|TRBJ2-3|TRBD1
TGTGCCATCAGCGCAGGGGGAAGCACAGATACGCAGTATTTT
CAISAGGSTDTQYF
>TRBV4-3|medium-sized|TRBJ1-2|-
TGCGCCAGCAGCCAAGACCCGACAGGAACCGCTGCCAACTATGGCTACACCTTC
CASSQDPTGTAANYGYTF
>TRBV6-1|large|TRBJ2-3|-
TGTGCCAGCAGTGAACGGGCGGCAGGGGGCACAGATACGCAGTATTTT
CASSERAAGGTDTQYF
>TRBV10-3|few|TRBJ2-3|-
TGTGCCATCAGTGTGGGGGAGAGTAACACAGATACGCAGTATTTT
CAISVGESNTDTQYF
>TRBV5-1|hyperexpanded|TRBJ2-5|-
TGCGCCAGCAGCTTGCGCGAGGCGGGTGCGACCCAGTACTTC
CASSLREAGATQYF